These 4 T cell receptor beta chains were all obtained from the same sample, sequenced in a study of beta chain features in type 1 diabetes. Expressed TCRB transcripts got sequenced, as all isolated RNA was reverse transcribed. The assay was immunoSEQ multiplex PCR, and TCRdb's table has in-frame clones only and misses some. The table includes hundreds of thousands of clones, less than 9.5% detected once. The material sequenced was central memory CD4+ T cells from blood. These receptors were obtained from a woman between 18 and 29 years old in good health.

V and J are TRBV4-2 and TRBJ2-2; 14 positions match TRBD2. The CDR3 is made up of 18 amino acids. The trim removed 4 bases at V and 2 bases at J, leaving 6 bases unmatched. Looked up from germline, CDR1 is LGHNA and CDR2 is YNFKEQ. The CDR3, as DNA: TGTGCCAGCAGCCTCCGACTAGCGGGAGGGGGCAACACCGGGGAGCTGTTTTTT. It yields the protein CASSLRLAGGGNTGELFF.

The CDR3 DNA follows: TGTGCCAGCAGCTCGGGACAGGGCCATAATCAGCCCCAGCATTTT. It encodes CASSSGQGHNQPQHF. The J gene is TRBJ1-5, the V gene TRBV7-2; 9 bases agree with TRBD1. The CDR3 runs to 15 residues. CDR1 is SGHTA and CDR2 is FQGNSA in the germline V gene. V was pared by 4 bases and J by 4 bases, with 5 bases of the junction left unmatched.

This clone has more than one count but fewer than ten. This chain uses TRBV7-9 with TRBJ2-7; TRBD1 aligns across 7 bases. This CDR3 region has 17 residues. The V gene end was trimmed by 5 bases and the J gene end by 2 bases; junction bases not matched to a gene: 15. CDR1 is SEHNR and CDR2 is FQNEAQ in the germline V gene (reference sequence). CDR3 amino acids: CASSAQTGSPTPYEQYF. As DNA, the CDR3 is TGTGCCAGCAGCGCCCAGACAGGGAGCCCAACGCCCTACGAGCAGTACTTC.

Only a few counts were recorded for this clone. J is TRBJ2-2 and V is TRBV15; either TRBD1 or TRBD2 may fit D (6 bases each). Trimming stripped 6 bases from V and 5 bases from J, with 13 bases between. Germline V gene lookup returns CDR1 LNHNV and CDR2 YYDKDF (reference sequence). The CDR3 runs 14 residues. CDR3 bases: TGTGCCACCAGTTATGGGGGGCAGACCGGGGAGCTGTTTTTT. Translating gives CATSYGGQTGELFF.